Ten or more counts support the clone carrying this TCR beta chain. Its antigen is undetermined. V lost 3 bases, J lost 4 bases, and 13 bases lay in between. This CDR3 is built from 14 residues. Germline V gene sequence: CDR1 WNHNN, CDR2 SYGVQD (reference sequence). Unique molecular identifiers were incorporated during preparation of the TCRbeta library. TCRdb called the PCR reads again in MiXCR, with one record for every CDR3 protein. The sample carries approximately 630,000 distinct CDR3 sequences, around 13% recorded once. The sample belongs to a study of T-cell reconstitution after alpha-beta-depleted transplantation in children. Findings and limits, study-wide: There were reportedly several hundred expanded graft clones from which alpha-beta T cells came about two months after transplant. When one year had passed after transplant, most T-cell counts and diversity came from newly produced T cells. Some patients' high day-60 TCRbeta diversity was traced to surviving recipient T cells and thymic progenitors.

The chain couples TRBV10-1 to TRBJ2-7, with D possibly being TRBD2 (5 bases). Sequencing was performed on PBMCs, taken before TCRalphabeta/CD19-depleted stem cell transplant. The clonotype comes from a girl aged 2-9 years with congenital amegakaryocytic thrombocytopenia, due to receive a stem cell transplant. In DNA, the CDR3 is TGCGCCAGCAGTGACCCAGCGGTCCCTTACGAGCAGTACTTC. Its protein product is CASSDPAVPYEQYF.